This T cell receptor (beta chain) derives from a study of cytomegalovirus exposure and HLA in healthy donors. General study points: The study carried out a later analysis of TCR beta sequences. It associated around 17,000 of them with specific HLA alleles at a false discovery rate of 0.05.

Amplification used 60 Vbeta primers and 13 Jbeta primers. Only in-frame clones appear in the TCRdb table, and some are missing; sequencing was by immunoSEQ multiplex PCR. The data show 200,000 or so clones, roughly 80% seen once. To note about this clone: Its target is unknown.

The origin of this receptor is a man between 40 and 49 years old in good health and CMV-seropositive. Sequencing was done on a sample of PBMCs.

Here the CDR3 DNA reads TGCGCCAGCAGCTCCTTAGAAGGACAGGAACAGTTCTTC. Translation gives CASSSLEGQEQFF. The rearrangement uses TRBV4-3 and TRBJ2-1, with TRBD1 matching over 7 bases. V trimming: 5 bases; J trimming: 13 bases; junction bases outside the gene matches: 11. CDR3 length equals 13 residues. From germline, CDR1 is LGHNA and CDR2 YSLEER.